The 31 T cell receptor beta chains reported below all come from one sample, sequenced in a study of shared clonotypes between healthy human individuals. Clones were sequenced by immunoSEQ multiplex PCR, and TCRdb holds only the in-frame ones, with some missing. Of over a million clones listed, 75% to 85% are singletons. Sequences were obtained from memory CD4+ T cells from PBMCs. Subset in this sample: CD45RA-negative fraction. The receptors come from a man between 18 and 35 years old in good health. Some clones in this sample may be carry-over from other donors' samples.

The chain couples TRBV7-2 to TRBJ2-4; D not resolved. The CDR3 contains 16 residues. The ends were cut back, 2 bases at V and 0 bases at J, with 11 bases in the middle. CDR1 is SGHTA, CDR2 FQGNSA, per germline. CDR3 nucleotides: TGTGCCAGCAGCTTACAAAGCACACGAGCCAAAAACATTCAGTACTTC. This gives the protein CASSLQSTRAKNIQYF.

This clone has just a few counts. The chain employs TRBV7-2 and TRBJ1-1; no firm D call. Trimming left V 5 bases short and J 8 bases short, with 18 bases between. The V gene's germline CDR1 is SGHTA and CDR2 FQGNSA. CDR3 size: 14 residues. CDR3 in amino acids: CASSPPSRLMEAFF. CDR3 in DNA: TGTGCCAGCAGCCCCCCGTCCCGCTTGATGGAAGCTTTCTTT.

This clone has a handful of counts. This chain connects TRBV10-2 to TRBJ2-7; 7 bases match TRBD2. CDR3 size: 16 residues. V dropped 0 bases and J dropped 0; count of bases not matched to a gene: 5. Germline CDR1 is WSHSY and CDR2 is SAAADI. The CDR3 sequence is CASSESMASGSYEQYF. CDR3 coding DNA: TGCGCCAGCAGTGAGTCTATGGCTAGCGGCTCCTACGAGCAGTACTTC.

The genes are TRBV13 and TRBJ1-4, with 10 positions matching TRBD1. Germline lookup yields CDR1 PRHDT and CDR2 FYEKMQ (reference sequence). The CDR3 extends over 14 amino acids. V shed 4 bases and J 7 bases; nucleotides not matched to a gene: 3. The CDR3: CASSSTGGGEKLFF. CDR3 DNA: TGTGCCAGCAGCTCGACAGGGGGCGGTGAAAAACTGTTTTTT.

This chain uses TRBV2 with TRBJ2-7; possible D gene TRBD1, 6 bases. Trimming pared 5 bases from V and 4 bases from J, leaving 18 bases between. Per germline, CDR1 SNHLY and CDR2 FYNNEI. The CDR3 loop spans 15 amino acids. The CDR3 loop is CASSSGQGSGYEQYF. CDR3 nucleotide sequence: TGTGCCAGCAGTTCGGGACAAGGGTCCGGATACGAGCAGTACTTC.

The chain combines TRBV19 with TRBJ2-1; D call uncertain. The V gene lost 3 bases and the J gene lost 4 bases, with 7 bases spanning the gap. Germline V lookup: CDR1 LNHDA, CDR2 SQIVND (reference sequence). The CDR3 loop spans 13 amino acids. The CDR3, as DNA: TGTGCCAGTAGTATTTCTAGATACAATGAGCAGTTCTTC. Encoded protein: CASSISRYNEQFF.

The chain has TRBV29-1 and TRBJ1-5; perhaps TRBD1 as D (6 bases). CDR1 is SQVTM, CDR2 ANQGSEA, per germline. This CDR3 comprises 14 residues. V was cut by 5 bases and J by 1 base, with 12 bases left in between. The CDR3 sequence is CSVKGGQSNQPQHF. Written as DNA, the CDR3 is TGCAGCGTTAAAGGGGGGCAGAGCAATCAGCCCCAGCATTTT.

The rearrangement joins TRBV7-9 to TRBJ1-5, with 7 nucleotides matching TRBD1. There are 16 residues in the CDR3. In germline, CDR1 is SEHNR, CDR2 FQNEAQ (reference sequence). V shed 2 bases, J shed 3 bases, and the junction held 7 bases outside the gene matches. CDR3 protein: CASSLSGRGTNQPQHF. The DNA for the CDR3 is TGTGCCAGCAGCTTATCGGGCAGGGGGACCAATCAGCCCCAGCATTTT.

As for this clone: The same CDR3 also results from other DNA sequences found in this sample. The chain uses TRBV18 and TRBJ2-7, with 10 bases aligning to TRBD1. The CDR3 has 15 amino acids. Germline-derived CDR1 and CDR2 are KGHSH and LQKENI. J was trimmed by 1 base and V by 6 bases; bases with no gene match: 6. CDR3 nucleotide sequence: TGTGCCAGCTCGCCTCGACAGGGGGCGTCCTACGAGCAGTACTTC. This encodes CASSPRQGASYEQYF.

The V and J genes are TRBV28 and TRBJ1-2; TRBD1 is a possible D gene (6 bases). This CDR3 is 15 amino acids long. Trimming took off 3 bases at V and 6 bases at J, with 17 bases between the two ends. Germline CDR1 is MDHEN and CDR2 is SYDVKM. Written as DNA, the CDR3 is TGTGCCAGCAGTTTGCTCCGTGTGACAGGAGATGGCTACACCTTC. It encodes CASSLLRVTGDGYTF.

Here the CDR3 DNA reads TGTGCCAGCAGCTTGGGGCTAGCGTCTAACACCGGGGAGCTGTTTTTT. Amino acids: CASSLGLASNTGELFF. The chain has TRBV5-4 and TRBJ2-2; the D gene is possibly TRBD2 (6 bases). The V and J ends lost 0 bases and 2 bases respectively, with 11 bases between them. This CDR3 comprises 16 residues. CDR1 is SGHNT and CDR2 is YYREEE in the germline V gene (reference sequence). Based on the CDR3 plus reference TRBV5-4 and TRBJ2-2, the full variable domain is ETGVTQSPTHLIKTRGQQVTLRCSSQSGHNTVSWYQQALGQGPQFIFQYYREEENGRGNFPPRFSGLQFPNYSSELNVNALELDDSALYLCASSLGLASNTGELFFGEGSRLTVL.

The rearrangement joins TRBV10-2 to TRBJ2-7; TRBD1 matches at 10 bases. CDR1 WSHSY and CDR2 SAAADI come from the germline V gene. Trimming removed 6 bases from V and 2 bases from J; junction bases left unmatched: 7. There are 15 residues in the CDR3. CDR3 DNA: TGCGCCAGCAGGGCGGGACAGGGGCTAACCTACGAGCAGTACTTC. It encodes CASRAGQGLTYEQYF.

The chain recombines TRBV5-1 with TRBJ2-5; TRBD2 is a possible D gene (6 bases). The CDR3 spans 14 residues. Germline V gene data show CDR1 as SGHRS and CDR2 as YFSETQ. The ends were cut back, 5 bases at V and 7 bases at J, with 18 bases in the middle. This CDR3 reads CASRSDLMGGTQYF. In DNA form, the CDR3 reads TGCGCCAGCAGATCGGATTTGATGGGGGGGACCCAGTACTTC.

The J gene is TRBJ2-5, the V gene TRBV5-1; D is perhaps TRBD2 (5 bases). Germline CDR1 SGHRS, CDR2 YFSETQ. The CDR3 totals 13 residues. The germline V and J ends were trimmed by 4 bases and 1 base, with 8 bases remaining between them. CDR3 coding DNA: TGCGCCAGCAGCCGGGAACTCCAAGAGACCCAGTACTTC. Translating it yields CASSRELQETQYF. The variable domain in full, completed from reference TRBV5-1 and TRBJ2-5, reads KAGVTQTPRYLIKTRGQQVTLSCSPISGHRSVSWYQQTPGQGLQFLFEYFSETQRNKGNFPGRFSGRQFSNSRSEMNVSTLELGDSALYLCASSRELQETQYFGPGTRLLVL.

This chain joins TRBV5-1 and TRBJ2-3, with TRBD1 as a possible D gene (6 bases). V was clipped by 3 bases and J by 1 base, with 15 bases between them. From germline, CDR1 is SGHRS and CDR2 YFSETQ. The CDR3 length is 16 residues. Here the CDR3 reads CASSSPQGLGTDTQYF. In DNA, the CDR3 is TGCGCCAGCAGCTCACCCCAGGGGCTCGGCACAGATACGCAGTATTTT.

This chain connects TRBV5-1 to TRBJ2-7; D perhaps matches TRBD1 (5 bases). Trimming removed 0 bases from V and 7 bases from J, with 14 bases in between. The CDR3 loop spans 14 amino acids. Germline V gives CDR1 SGHRS, CDR2 YFSETQ. The CDR3 sequence: CASSLARGREEQYF. As DNA, the CDR3 is TGCGCCAGCAGCTTGGCCCGCGGCAGGGAAGAGCAGTACTTC.

The chain is built from TRBV7-8 and TRBJ1-1; D is unclear. V was trimmed by 3 bases and J by 5 bases, leaving 10 bases between them. Germline CDR1 and CDR2: SGHVS and FQNEAQ. This CDR3 spans 13 amino acids. The DNA of the CDR3 is TGTGCCAGCAGCTTCCGAGCCGGAACTGAAGCTTTCTTT. Translation: CASSFRAGTEAFF.

The rearrangement links TRBV9 to TRBJ2-5; 7 nucleotides align to TRBD1. CDR1 and CDR2 from the germline V gene are SGDLS and YYNGEE. V shed 2 bases and J 4 bases; nucleotides not matched to a gene: 8. This CDR3 has 15 amino acids. CDR3 amino acids: CASSVRQGIRETQYF. The CDR3 region has the DNA TGTGCCAGCAGCGTTCGACAGGGAATTCGAGAGACCCAGTACTTC.

The chain employs TRBV10-3 and TRBJ2-1; the D call may be TRBD1 or TRBD2 (5 bases each). The germline gives CDR1 ENHRY, CDR2 SYGVKD. Trimming stripped 2 bases from V and 6 bases from J, with 5 bases between. The CDR3 runs 12 residues. The CDR3 sequence: CAISEGGNEQFF. The CDR3 bases are TGTGCCATCAGTGAGGGGGGCAATGAGCAGTTCTTC.

This chain uses TRBV4-3 with TRBJ2-5, with 7 bases lining up with TRBD1. The J call is uncertain, as TRBJ2-7 better fits the DNA end. The germline CDR1 and CDR2 sequences are LGHNA and YSLEER. There are 15 residues in the CDR3. CDR3 loop: CASSQERGPSYEQYF. The CDR3 nucleotides are TGCGCCAGCAGCCAAGAAAGGGGGCCGTCCTACGAGCAGTACTTC.

The DNA of the CDR3 is TGTGCCAGCAGTGATAGGGACAGGGGATCATTTTGGTTTAGCGCTGAAGCTTTCTTT. Protein sequence: CASSDRDRGSFWFSAEAFF. The chain links TRBV2 to TRBJ1-1, with 10 bases identical to TRBD1. The junction had 19 bases not matched to a gene; V was cut back by 3 bases and J by 6 bases. The CDR3 is 19 amino acids. The V gene's germline CDR1 is SNHLY and CDR2 FYNNEI.

The chain uses TRBV19 and TRBJ1-3; no firm D call. The CDR3 spans 15 residues. V dropped 10 bases and J dropped 3 bases, with 19 bases sitting between them. Germline values: CDR1 LNHDA, CDR2 SQIVND (reference sequence). The CDR3 spells CATQMGASIGNTIYF. The CDR3 DNA follows: TGTGCCACCCAGATGGGTGCGTCGATTGGAAACACCATATATTTT.

CDR3: CASSGRFLSEQYF. The CDR3, as DNA: TGTGCCAGCAGCGGACGATTTCTTAGCGAGCAGTACTTC. The V gene is TRBV9, the J gene TRBJ2-7; no reliable D call. Germline CDR1 reads SGDLS; CDR2 reads YYNGEE. Deletions cut 3 bases from V and 6 bases from J, with 13 bases between. The CDR3 length is 13 residues.

The V call is TRBV19, the J call TRBJ2-3; D gene ambiguous. CDR1 is LNHDA, CDR2 SQIVND, per germline (reference sequence). The germline V and J ends were trimmed by 3 bases and 0 bases, with 7 bases remaining between them. The CDR3 spans 14 residues. This chain's CDR3 is CASSMWWSTDTQYF. Here the CDR3 DNA reads TGTGCCAGTAGTATGTGGTGGAGCACAGATACGCAGTATTTT.

This clone has more than one count but fewer than ten. The sample carries other DNA sequences with the same CDR3. V usage is TRBV28 and J usage is TRBJ2-5; no clear D. V dropped 4 bases and J dropped 0 bases, with 0 bases sitting between them. In germline, CDR1 is MDHEN, CDR2 SYDVKM. This CDR3 contains 11 residues. The CDR3 DNA sequence: TGTGCCAGCAGTTACCAAGAGACCCAGTACTTC. Its translation is CASSYQETQYF.

In regard to this clone: The sample has other DNA sequences that encode this CDR3 too. V is TRBV18 and J is TRBJ2-2, with 8 positions matching TRBD2. Looked up from germline, CDR1 is KGHSH and CDR2 is LQKENI. The trim removed 3 bases at V and 3 bases at J, leaving 6 bases unmatched. This CDR3 has 16 amino acids. The CDR3, as DNA: TGTGCCAGCTCACCTAGGACGGGAGGGGACACCGGGGAGCTGTTTTTT. This encodes CASSPRTGGDTGELFF.

Only a few counts were recorded for this clone. The chain has TRBV7-2 and TRBJ1-2; 8 bases are shared with TRBD1. The length of the CDR3 is 14 residues. J was trimmed by 8 bases and V by 5 bases; bases with no gene match: 10. The germline V gene has CDR1 SGHTA and CDR2 FQGNSA. CDR3 DNA sequence: TGTGCCAGCAGCGCAAGCAGGGGGCCGGGCGGCTACACCTTC. This encodes CASSASRGPGGYTF.

The sample holds a few counts of this clone. The chain combines TRBV7-8 with TRBJ2-1; D gene uncertain. Germline loops: CDR1 SGHVS, CDR2 FQNEAQ. CDR3 length equals 15 residues. Trimming left V 0 bases short and J 0 bases short, with 6 bases between. The CDR3 sequence: CASSLAEGSYNEQFF. Here the CDR3 DNA reads TGTGCCAGCAGCTTAGCGGAAGGCTCCTACAATGAGCAGTTCTTC.

This rearrangement joins TRBV5-1 to TRBJ1-1; TRBD1 matches at 7 bases. V lost 0 bases to trimming and J lost 5 bases; unmatched junction nucleotides: 4. From germline, CDR1 is SGHRS and CDR2 YFSETQ. This CDR3 region has 14 residues. This CDR3 reads CASSLEGGMTEAFF. CDR3 DNA sequence: TGCGCCAGCAGCTTGGAAGGGGGCATGACTGAAGCTTTCTTT.

The chain employs TRBV9 and TRBJ2-7, with 9 nucleotides matching TRBD2. The CDR3 totals 14 residues. From germline, CDR1 is SGDLS and CDR2 YYNGEE. V was clipped by 0 bases and J by 4 bases; unmatched bases: 2. CDR3 sequence reads: CASSVAAGGYEQYF. In DNA, the CDR3 is TGTGCCAGCAGCGTAGCGGCGGGAGGGTACGAGCAGTACTTC.

The chain is built from TRBV18 and TRBJ2-1, with 14 nucleotides matching TRBD2. Germline V gene lookup returns CDR1 KGHSH and CDR2 LQKENI. The CDR3 totals 17 residues. V lost 3 bases to trimming and J lost 6 bases; unmatched junction nucleotides: 7. The CDR3 region is CASSPGTSGSSRNEQFF. As DNA, the CDR3 is TGTGCCAGCTCACCCGGGACTAGCGGGAGCTCGCGCAATGAGCAGTTCTTC.